The T cell receptor beta chain described here comes from a study of blood T cell repertoires in COVID-19 (dated by TCRdb to about 2020). Some background on the complete study: Samples from collaborators originated in the United States, Italy and Spain and spanned both the acute and convalescent phases of COVID-19. HLA class I and class II types, where available, came from metadata supplied by the sample provider rather than from assay-based typing. A de-identified subject ID, COVID-19 status, age in years and sex were almost always included in the sample metadata. Subjects who had been exposed to COVID-19, were actively infected with it, or had recovered from it provided the deeply sampled blood TCRbeta repertoires that made up the dataset. The samples were drawn from the first 160 participants of the ongoing ImmuneRACE study and from about 1,200 subjects provided by 6 global collaborators. The prospective study material was composed of cDNA or gDNA derived from T cells, B-cell-depleted T cells, or PBMCs. The repertoires were made available in a free public database intended to serve as a resource for research on the immune response to SARS-CoV-2.

V is pared back by 3 bases and J by 2 bases, with 8 bases lying between the germline termini. The CDR3 runs 14 residues from the cysteine to the phenylalanine. Solely the CDR3 DNA is kept, with 42 bases framed from the first base. For CDR1 and CDR2, the germline V gene (reference sequence) lists PRHDT and FYEKMQ. As regards this clone: The clone's antigen remains unknown. Within one base of it there is no much larger clone, and no base qualities were kept.

The immunoSEQ Assay, a bias-controlled multiplex PCR, was used to amplify TCRbeta CDR3 regions from genomic DNA. Processing in the source paper ran as follows. Within the assay, amplification of reference gene primers was used to estimate how many nucleated cells each sample contained. Sequence reads were collapsed and filtered to measure the absolute abundance of every unique TCRbeta CDR3 rearrangement. For each sample, productive Simpson clonality was calculated as the square root of Simpson's diversity index over productive rearrangements. As stored in TCRdb, this immuneACCESS dataset retains in-frame rearrangements with V and J assigned. A fraction of the clones does not appear; measured against another copy, unresolved V genes explain less than half of the discrepancy, and the remainder lacks a known reason. V, J and clone size are taken as reported in that table, and D and trimming were inferred from the DNA itself. This sample holds approximately 300,000 clones; around 84% were observed only once. The leading ten clones occupy approximately 1.9% of the sample.

Study-level results and caveats: The quantity of clinical and demographic metadata differed by source and by participant and was supplied without curation.

Enrolling through a virtual design, the prospective study's participants ranged in age from roughly 18 to 90 years and lived across roughly 23 United States geographic areas. Cohort assignment in the prospective study relied on participant-reported clinical history from a screening survey and a study questionnaire. Exposed participants had been in contact, within 2 weeks of entering the study, with a person who had a PCR-confirmed or clinician-diagnosed case of COVID-19. In the prospective study, mobile phlebotomists collected whole blood, serum and a nasopharyngeal or oropharyngeal swab from each participant. Additional blood draws and questionnaires over an approximately two-month period could optionally be provided by prospective study participants. Before DNA extraction, blood samples from the prospective study were shipped at room temperature or frozen.

The chain is made from TRBV13 and TRBJ2-1, and perhaps TRBD1 as D gene, on 5 matching bases. The TCR sequence derives from a woman aged 30 to 39 who had been exposed to COVID-19. Sequenced input: PBMCs or T cells enriched from blood (not recorded which). The CDR3 sequence is CASSLQGTYNEQFF. The bases are TGTGCCAGCAGCTTGCAGGGAACCTACAATGAGCAGTTCTTC. Joined to the reference TRBV13 and TRBJ2-1 proteins, this CDR3 gives the full variable domain: AAGVIQSPRHLIKEKRETATLKCYPIPRHDTVYWYQQGPGQDPQFLISFYEKMQSDKGSIPDRFSAQQFSDYHSELNMSSLELGDSALYFCASSLQGTYNEQFFGPGTRLTVL.